One T cell receptor (beta chain) is described in this entry. The antigen is not known. These data are taken from a study of human T cells and chemical hapten exposure. Study in general: Diphenylcyclopropenone was applied weekly to patients' scalps across the roughly 23-week study. Study findings and constraints: Having alopecia, the donors may differ immunologically from healthy people. The number of TCRs above 1 in 1000 frequency did not change after DPC sensitization.

CDR1 is SGHTA, CDR2 FQGNSA, per germline. V lost 6 bases and J lost 0, with 14 bases in between. This CDR3 comprises 15 residues. TCRdb analysed the RACE reads with MiXCR anew, one entry per CDR3 protein. The table lists fewer than 200,000 distinct CDR3 sequences, more than 25% of them singletons. Time point in this sample: pre-sensitization, week 0. The treatment here: therapeutic diphenylcyclopropenone sensitization with weekly scalp DPC. This material consisted of whole blood, taken in connection with sensitization to the hapten diphenylcyclopropenone (DPC). The source of this sequence is a young woman with alopecia areata. Some clones in this sample may be carry-over from other donors' samples. This chain joins TRBV7-2 and TRBJ2-5; D gene ambiguous. The CDR3 loop is CASSLAWAHQETQYF. DNA for the CDR3: TGTGCCAGCAGTTTGGCGTGGGCCCACCAAGAGACCCAGTACTTC.